The next 8 T cell receptor beta chains were all read from a single sample in a study of monozygotic twins with inflammatory bowel disease. TCRdb reanalyzed the 5' RACE reads, giving one entry per CDR3 protein sequence and no DNA. The specimen's table records some 200,000 distinct CDR3 sequences. Material: blood. The receptors shown here come from a human donor with ulcerative colitis or Crohn's disease, or a healthy co-twin of an affected twin (not recorded which).

This chain uses TRBV4-2 with TRBJ1-5. The CDR3 extends over 13 amino acids. Germline CDR1 reads LGHNA; CDR2 reads YNFKEQ. CDR3: CASSQNYGQPQHF.

The chain combines TRBV4-1 with TRBJ1-2; TCRdb proposes TRBD1, but this gene call is untestable without DNA. The CDR3 has 12 residues. Germline V gives CDR1 MGHRA, CDR2 YSYEKL. Here the CDR3 reads CASLGQGPGYTF.

This chain joins TRBV12-3 or TRBV12-4 and TRBJ1-1; TCRdb returns TRBD1, unconfirmable since there is no DNA. CDR3 size: 17 residues. CDR3 loop: CASSRGLPSAEVTEAFF.

The CDR3 is CAWSVQRGGYNEQFF. The chain links TRBV30 to TRBJ2-1; absent DNA, TCRdb's TRBD1 call cannot be checked. Per germline, CDR1 GTSNPN and CDR2 SVGIG (reference sequence). This CDR3 is 15 amino acids long.

The V and J genes are TRBV21-1 and TRBJ2-7; the TRBD2 assignment by TCRdb is unverifiable without DNA. TRBV21-1 is labeled a pseudogene. This CDR3 contains 18 residues. The CDR3 sequence: CASSKRGPGTSGSYEQYF.

The chain employs TRBV4-1 and TRBJ2-7; TCRdb names TRBD1, which stays unverified in the absence of DNA. The germline V gene encodes CDR1 MGHRA and CDR2 YSYEKL. This CDR3 is 14 amino acids long. The chain's CDR3 is CASSPADQGYEQYF.

The genes are TRBV5-1 and TRBJ1-2; the TCRdb D gene call, TRBD1, has no DNA to confirm it. This CDR3 is built from 14 residues. In germline, CDR1 is SGHRS, CDR2 YFSETQ. The CDR3 loop reads CASSPGTGVALYTF.

CDR3 loop: CASSLLLAGGVEQYF. The chain employs TRBV7-2 and TRBJ2-7; TCRdb selects TRBD2, and the lack of DNA leaves this call unchecked. Germline CDR1 and CDR2: SGHTA and FQGNSA. The CDR3 runs 15 residues.